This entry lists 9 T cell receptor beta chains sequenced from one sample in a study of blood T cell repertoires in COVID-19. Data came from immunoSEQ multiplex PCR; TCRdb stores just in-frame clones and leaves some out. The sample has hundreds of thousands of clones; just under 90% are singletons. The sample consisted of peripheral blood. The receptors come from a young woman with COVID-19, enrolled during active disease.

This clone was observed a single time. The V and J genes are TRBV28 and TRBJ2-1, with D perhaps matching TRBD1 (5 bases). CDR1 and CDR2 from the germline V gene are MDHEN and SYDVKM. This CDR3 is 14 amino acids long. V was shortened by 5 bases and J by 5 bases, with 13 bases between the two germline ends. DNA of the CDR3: TGTGCCAGCAGTCGCTCGGACAACGACAATGAGCAGTTCTTC. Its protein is CASSRSDNDNEQFF.

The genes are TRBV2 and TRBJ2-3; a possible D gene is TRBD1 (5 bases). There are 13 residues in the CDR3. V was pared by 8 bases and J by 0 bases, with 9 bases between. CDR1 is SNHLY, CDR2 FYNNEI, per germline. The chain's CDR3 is CASGAESTDTQYF. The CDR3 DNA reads TGTGCCAGCGGGGCGGAGAGCACAGATACGCAGTATTTT.

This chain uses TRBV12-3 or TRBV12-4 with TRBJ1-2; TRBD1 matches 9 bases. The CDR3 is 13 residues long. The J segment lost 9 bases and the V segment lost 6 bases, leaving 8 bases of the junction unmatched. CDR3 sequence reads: CASSPGTGPSYTF. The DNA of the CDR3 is TGTGCCAGCAGCCCCGGGACAGGGCCGAGCTACACCTTC.

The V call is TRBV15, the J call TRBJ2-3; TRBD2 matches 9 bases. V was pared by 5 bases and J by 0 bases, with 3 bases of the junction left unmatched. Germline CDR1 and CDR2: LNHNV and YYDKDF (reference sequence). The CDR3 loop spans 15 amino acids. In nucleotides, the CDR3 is TGTGCCACCAGCTCGCGGGGGGGAAGCACAGATACGCAGTATTTT. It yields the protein CATSSRGGSTDTQYF.

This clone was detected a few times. CDR3 loop: CASSGRGSNQPQHF. CDR3 sequence (DNA): TGTGCCAGCAGCGGGAGGGGCTCCAATCAGCCCCAGCATTTT. This rearrangement joins TRBV6-5 to TRBJ1-5, with a weak D call TRBD1 (5 bases). V was trimmed by 6 bases and J by 3 bases, leaving 12 bases between them. The CDR3 is 14 residues long. Germline loops: CDR1 MNHEY, CDR2 SVGAGI.

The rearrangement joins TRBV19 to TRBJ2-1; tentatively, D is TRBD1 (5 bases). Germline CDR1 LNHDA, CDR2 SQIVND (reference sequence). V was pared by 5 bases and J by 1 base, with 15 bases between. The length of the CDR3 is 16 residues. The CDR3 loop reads CASSVTRDRSYNEQFF. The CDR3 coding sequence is TGTGCCAGTAGTGTAACCAGGGATAGGTCCTACAATGAGCAGTTCTTC.

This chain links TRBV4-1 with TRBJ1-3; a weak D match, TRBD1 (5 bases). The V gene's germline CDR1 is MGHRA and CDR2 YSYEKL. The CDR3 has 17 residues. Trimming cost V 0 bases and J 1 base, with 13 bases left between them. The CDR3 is CASSQDGGYLSGNTIYF. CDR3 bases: TGCGCCAGCAGCCAAGACGGGGGGTACCTTTCTGGAAACACCATATATTTT.

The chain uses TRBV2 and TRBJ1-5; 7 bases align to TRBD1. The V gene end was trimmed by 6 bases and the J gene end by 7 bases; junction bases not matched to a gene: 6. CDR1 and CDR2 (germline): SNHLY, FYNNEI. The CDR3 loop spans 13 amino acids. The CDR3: CASRKGGLQPQHF. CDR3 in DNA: TGTGCCAGCAGGAAAGGGGGCTTGCAGCCCCAGCATTTT. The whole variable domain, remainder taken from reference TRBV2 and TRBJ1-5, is EPEVTQTPSHQVTQMGQEVILRCVPISNHLYFYWYRQILGQKVEFLVSFYNNEISEKSEIFDDQFSVERPDGSNFTLKIRSTKLEDSAMYFCASRKGGLQPQHFGDGTRLSIL.

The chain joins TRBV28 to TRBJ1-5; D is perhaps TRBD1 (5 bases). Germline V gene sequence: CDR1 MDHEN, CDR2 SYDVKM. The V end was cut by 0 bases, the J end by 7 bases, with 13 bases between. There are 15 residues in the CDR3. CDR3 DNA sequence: TGTGCCAGCAGTTTATGGGGGCAGGCCCGACAGCCCCAGCATTTT. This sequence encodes CASSLWGQARQPQHF.